This paragraph covers one T cell receptor beta chain sequence. Its antigen target is currently unknown. This specimen comes from a study of cytomegalovirus exposure and HLA in healthy donors (dated 2017 in TCRdb). Regarding the research as a whole: An earlier analysis of roughly 570 of the donors reported approximately 300 Gb of sequence data and 95 million to 130 million unique TCR beta sequences obtained from about 180 million T cells. About 280 gigabases of sequencing data and roughly 81 million unique TCR sequences made up an early release that covered around 640 HLA-typed donors. Of the 300 to 450 genotyped donors, over 70% fell in the genetic ancestry cluster associated with self-reported Caucasian donors. The study aimed to test whether signatures of past pathogen exposure could be identified by cataloging public T cell receptors. The T cell repertoires of around 730 subjects were profiled by immunosequencing and related to cytomegalovirus serostatus. Besides the first cohort of around 700 subjects, a separate validation cohort made up of some 110 different subjects was used. High-throughput TCR immunosequencing, statistical association of individual TCRs with disease status, and machine learning were combined to predict cytomegalovirus infection status. To study patterns of TCR occurrence, a later analysis re-analyzed previously published TCR beta repertoires from around 660 donors and added high-resolution HLA genotyping. The later analysis used no new phenotypic data to find candidate immune exposures, relying instead on TCR beta sequences and their occurrence across donors. An earlier analysis of some 500 of the donors applied high-throughput TCR beta sequencing to assess whether each TCR beta V gene segment acted as functional or pseudogenic. Donor age, sex, ethnicity and CMV serostatus were compiled together with the repertoire data. In a later genetic analysis, genome-wide SNP genotypes for about 65% of the roughly 700 donors were used, and that subset was treated as a discovery cohort. Every repertoire in the discovery cohort had been generated on one and the same sequencing platform. Class I and class II HLA loci were covered by the typing at four-digit resolution. Typing coverage varied by locus: roughly 629-640 donors for A, B, C, DRB1 and DQB1; approximately 500 for DQA1; around 610 for DPA1; 450 to 480 for DPB1. Roughly 5 DR-DQ haplotypes were handled as single units for association and clustering, since linkage in the cohort was strong. Among roughly 400 genotyped donors of the cohort, an average of around 240,000 unique TCR beta nucleotide sequences were sequenced per donor, approximately 20% of them non-productive.

The cohort consisted of some 730 healthy bone marrow donors. All cohort members were sampled while nominally healthy, although unrecorded immune exposures were likely present. The donor was CMV seropositive and was included in the group of 290 or so seropositive cohort members. A peripheral blood sample was provided by each donor, and peripheral blood mononuclear cells were used for TCR beta sequencing. Genomic DNA was extracted from the blood cell samples with the Qiagen DNeasy Blood Extraction Kit. Libraries came from the immunoSEQ multiplex PCR assay. For the multiplex PCR, a mixture combining 60 forward primers for TCR Vbeta segments and 13 reverse primers for TCR Jbeta segments was used. Amplification of the CDR3 region of rearranged TCR beta genes was performed with a multiplex PCR assay on genomic DNA. The Illumina HiSeq System was used to sequence the amplified TCR beta libraries as 87-base-pair reads. The source study handled its data this way. In a later analysis, approximately 74 million unique TCR beta chains were counted across the approximately 670 repertoires, and around 11 million of these chains were shared by at least two donors. Raw reads were error-corrected and collapsed into unique sequences with a nearest-neighbor algorithm that merged closely related sequences to remove PCR and sequencing errors. V, D and J gene segments were assigned by aligning CDR3 sequences to IMGT reference sequences. Each retained sequence needed at least a six-nucleotide match to both a V gene segment and a J gene segment. A rearrangement counted as productive if the CDR3 had no stop codons and remained in frame with V and J, and every other rearrangement counted as non-productive. Following IMGT convention, CDR3 was defined as the stretch from the second conserved V-encoded cysteine up to the conserved J-encoded phenylalanine. Sequences without an unambiguous match to a single V gene segment were excluded from the earlier analysis of almost 600 of the donors. In an earlier analysis of approximately 590 of the donors, V segments were called functional above 56.7% productive rearrangements and were called segregating when the between-donor standard deviation exceeded 5%. To diagnose cytomegalovirus status from the catalog of TCR beta chain sequences, a statistical classification framework was built. A later analysis assigned V and J genes by comparing TCR nucleotide sequences with IMGT/GENE-DB human TR gene sequences. In a later analysis, CDR3 sequences and most-parsimonious VDJ recombination scenarios were assigned using the TCRdist pipeline. A later analysis defined each TCR beta chain by its CDR3 amino acid sequence plus V-gene family, and excluded reads lacking a unique V-gene family. A later analysis removed 550 to 650 highly shared, low-generation-probability nucleotide sequences to deal with suspected cross-contamination and a sequencing artifact. A later analysis calculated a clonal expansion index for each public chain from normalized within-repertoire ranks of inferred template counts. Generation probabilities in a later analysis came from a VDJ recombination model fitted to out-of-frame rearrangements, and those results were checked against IGoR. In a later analysis, hypergeometric tests were used to score TCR-TCR, TCR-HLA and TCR-CMV co-occurrence, with a repertoire-size bias correction applied to TCR pairs. In a later analysis, false discovery rates were estimated by permuting HLA or CMV assignments 20 times. In a later analysis, co-occurring TCRs were grouped using DBSCAN, and TCRdist sequence similarity was added for clustering within HLA-allele-positive subsets. Co-occurrence clustering excluded repertoires with fewer than 30,000 or more than 120,000 public chains, plus five with anomalous nucleotide sharing. TCRdb re-hosts the immuneACCESS table, in-frame sequences only. Its copies lack some clones; in the studies checked, an unresolved V gene accounts for under half of them, and the cause for the rest is not known. D and trimming were read from the DNA, whereas the V and J calls and clone size are those reported in that table. This sample's listing comprises fewer than 85,000 clones. The ten most abundant clones make up about 3.8% of the sample.

Overall study outcomes, separate from this receptor: Over 15 rarely observed V segments, including chromosome 9 orphons, were excluded from the earlier analysis of some 590 of the donors because counts were too low. A later analysis reported that several top co-occurrence clusters appeared linked to parvovirus B19, influenza, CMV and Epstein-Barr virus. Cytomegalovirus status was reported to be diagnosed by the classifier with high specificity and sensitivity in both the original and validation cohorts. A group of highly shared sequence variants was considered likely to be a technical artifact of the sequencing pipeline. Because some donors lacked HLA typing at each locus, the association tests relied only on the typed subset. Linkage disequilibrium might explain the correlated functional status among segregating V segments, but an unknown experimental factor could not be excluded. Three of the identified cytomegalovirus-associated TCR beta chains were confirmed in vitro to be specific for cytomegalovirus antigens. According to a later analysis, TCR association rates differed among HLA loci, with DRB1 alleles showing the most associated TCRs and HLA-C alleles showing the fewest. CMV serostatus was the only immune exposure information available for the cohort. In a later analysis, HLA-associated TCR beta chains were found to be more clonally expanded and to have lower generation probabilities than equally common non-associated chains. A later analysis found that most CMV-associated TCR beta chains appeared HLA-restricted, with HLA associations seemingly driven largely by CMV exposure. An association between a missense DCLRE1C variant and V-gene and J-gene trimming of TCR beta chains was found in a later genetic analysis and replicated in an independent cohort. The study listed 150 to 200 TCR beta chains as associated with cytomegalovirus. The authors suggested that the approach could potentially be extended to other disease states and immunological phenotypes. Broadly in line with IMGT annotations, most TCR beta V segments showed up in productive rearrangements about 87% or about 30% of the time in an earlier analysis of 587 of the donors. A later genetic analysis reported fewer N-insertions in productive TCRs among donors in an Asian-associated ancestry cluster than the approximately 670-donor mean. When HLA alleles, especially DR and DQ, strongly co-occurred, TCR associations were difficult to assign to individual alleles. Most TCR sequences were seen in very few donors, while some public TCRs were found in many individuals. Sequencing depth was assumed to be roughly uniform across donors in the presence/absence analyses, though that assumption may not hold. At a false discovery rate of 0.05, a later analysis linked approximately 18,000 TCR beta sequences to specific HLA alleles. In this cohort, only TCR beta chains were sequenced, and detectable features were limited by the absence of alpha or paired-chain data. A further reported finding was that TCR beta sequences accurately predicted the HLA-A and HLA-B alleles for most subjects in the first cohort.

The source is a female donor in good health and CMV-seropositive. Sequencing input: PBMCs.

The CDR3 here reads CASSPRTGGDYGYTF. The DNA sequence follows: TGTGCCAGCAGTCCTCGGACAGGGGGAGACTATGGCTACACCTTC. The rearranged segments are TRBV6-1 and TRBJ1-2, with 10 junctional bases fitting TRBD1. The CDR3 sequence holds 15 residues, the cysteine and phenylalanine included. This entry keeps only the CDR3 DNA: 45 bases, framed from base 1. The V end gives up 5 bases and the J end 3 bases, leaving 6 bases in the junction not matched to a gene. CDR1 and CDR2 are read off the germline V gene as MNHNS and SASEGT.